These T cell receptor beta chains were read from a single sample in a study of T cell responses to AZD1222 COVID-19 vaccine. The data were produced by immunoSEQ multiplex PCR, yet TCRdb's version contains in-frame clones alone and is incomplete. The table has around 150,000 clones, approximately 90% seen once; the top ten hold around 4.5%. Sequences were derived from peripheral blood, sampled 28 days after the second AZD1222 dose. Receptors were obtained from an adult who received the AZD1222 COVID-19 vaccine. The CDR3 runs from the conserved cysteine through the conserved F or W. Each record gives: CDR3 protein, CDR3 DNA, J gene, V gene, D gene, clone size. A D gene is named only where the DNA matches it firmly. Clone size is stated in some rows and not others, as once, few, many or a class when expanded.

CDR3: CASSSPGGGYTF; DNA: TGTGCCAGCAGCTCTCCGGGGGGAGGCTACACCTTC; J: TRBJ1-2; V: TRBV5-4; D: -; size: few
CDR3: CASSYGDLILEEINYGYTF; DNA: TGTGCCAGCAGTTACGGGGATCTAATATTGGAGGAAATTAACTATGGCTACACCTTC; J: TRBJ1-2; V: TRBV6-2/TRBV6-3; D: -; size: once
CDR3: CASRTPGQGFEKLFF; DNA: TGTGCCAGCAGGACTCCGGGACAGGGATTTGAAAAACTGTTTTTT; J: TRBJ1-4; V: TRBV6-5; D: TRBD1; size: -
CDR3: CAWARGATRYGYTF; DNA: TGTGCCTGGGCCCGCGGGGCCACTAGGTATGGCTACACCTTC; J: TRBJ1-2; V: TRBV30; D: -; size: -
CDR3: CASSVGTGSSFWAYEQYF; DNA: TGTGCCAGCAGCGTAGGGACAGGTTCGTCATTTTGGGCCTACGAGCAGTACTTC; J: TRBJ2-7; V: TRBV9; D: TRBD1; size: -
CDR3: CASSPRGRGYLTSTDTQYF; DNA: TGTGCCAGCAGCCCCCGAGGAAGGGGATACCTTACTAGCACAGATACGCAGTATTTT; J: TRBJ2-3; V: TRBV7-9; D: -; size: -
CDR3: CASSFGGNTEAFF; DNA: TGTGCCAGCAGCTTTGGGGGGAACACTGAAGCTTTCTTT; J: TRBJ1-1; V: TRBV11-3; D: -; size: -
CDR3: CASRSDRANTEAFF; DNA: TGTGCCAGCAGATCGGACAGAGCGAACACTGAAGCTTTCTTT; J: TRBJ1-1; V: TRBV7-9; D: -; size: -
CDR3: CASSLAGTVAETQYF; DNA: TGCGCCAGCAGCTTGGCTGGGACGGTTGCGGAGACCCAGTACTTC; J: TRBJ2-5; V: TRBV5-1; D: -; size: -
CDR3: CAISPSLPNQETQYF; DNA: TGTGCCATCAGCCCTAGCCTACCCAACCAAGAGACCCAGTACTTC; J: TRBJ2-5; V: TRBV10-3; D: -; size: -
CDR3: CASSLTRGGYTF; DNA: TGTGCCAGCAGCTTAACCCGGGGCGGCTACACCTTC; J: TRBJ1-2; V: TRBV7-8; D: -; size: -
CDR3: CASSEQAPGELFF; DNA: TGTGCCAGCAGTGAACAGGCTCCCGGGGAGCTGTTTTTT; J: TRBJ2-2; V: TRBV6-1; D: -; size: -
CDR3: CASSLAGVGFDYGYTF; DNA: TGTGCCAGCAGCTTGGCCGGGGTGGGCTTCGACTATGGCTACACCTTC; J: TRBJ1-2; V: TRBV5-4; D: -; size: -
CDR3: CAWSVRRSGEFLTDNQPQHF; DNA: TGTGCCTGGAGTGTTAGGAGGTCAGGAGAGTTTCTCACCGACAATCAGCCCCAGCATTTT; J: TRBJ1-5; V: TRBV30; D: -; size: -
CDR3: CASIKGPKDRELFF; DNA: TGTGCCAGCATCAAGGGCCCGAAGGATAGGGAACTGTTTTTT; J: TRBJ1-4; V: TRBV2; D: -; size: once
CDR3: CASSQELQGTRDYGYTF; DNA: TGCGCCAGCAGCCAAGAACTACAGGGTACTAGGGACTATGGCTACACCTTC; J: TRBJ1-2; V: TRBV4-3; D: -; size: -
CDR3: CASSFSGGTGGSQPQHF; DNA: TGTGCCAGCAGCTTTTCAGGGGGGACAGGGGGGAGTCAGCCCCAGCATTTT; J: TRBJ1-5; V: TRBV5-5; D: TRBD1; size: -
CDR3: CASSNRAVNYGYTF; DNA: TGTGCCAGCAGTAACAGGGCCGTCAACTATGGCTACACCTTC; J: TRBJ1-2; V: TRBV3-1/TRBV3-2; D: -; size: few
CDR3: CASSSSPGGEYEKLFF; DNA: TGCGCCAGCAGCTCTTCCCCAGGGGGCGAGTATGAAAAACTGTTTTTT; J: TRBJ1-4; V: TRBV5-1; D: TRBD1; size: once